This T cell receptor (beta chain) was captured by sequencing in a study of vaccination and CD4 T cells after COVID-19. Overall study context: Everyone enrolled got two doses of BNT162b2 or mRNA-1273 vaccine. Following dose two, a median about 70 days (range 14 to 241) passed before post-vaccine samples were taken.

The CDR3 length is 13 residues. Germline loops: CDR1 SGHAT, CDR2 FQDESV (reference sequence). The V and J ends lost 5 bases and 1 base respectively, with 8 bases between them. The sample holds a few counts of this clonotype. Its target is unknown. Time point of the sample: late sampling 161 to 241 days after vaccination in three convalescent patients. Regarding treatment: approximately 9-day PBMC culture with coronavirus spike peptide pools or control peptides (ViraFEST assay). Oncomine TCR Beta short-read sequencing was applied to DNA from cultured CD4+ T cells. In TCRdb, the PCR reads were re-called with MiXCR into one record per CDR3 protein. The table has more than 20,000 distinct CDR3 sequences, approximately 30% seen once.

The source of this sequence is a human donor who had recovered from COVID-19. The V call is TRBV11-1, the J call TRBJ2-5, with D perhaps TRBD1 (6 bases). Sequencing was performed on CD4+ T cells from blood, cultured in vitro, taken about 7 months after SARS-CoV-2 vaccination. The CDR3 coding sequence is TGTGCCAGCAGCCGGACAGTCCAAGAGACCCAGTACTTC. Translating gives CASSRTVQETQYF.